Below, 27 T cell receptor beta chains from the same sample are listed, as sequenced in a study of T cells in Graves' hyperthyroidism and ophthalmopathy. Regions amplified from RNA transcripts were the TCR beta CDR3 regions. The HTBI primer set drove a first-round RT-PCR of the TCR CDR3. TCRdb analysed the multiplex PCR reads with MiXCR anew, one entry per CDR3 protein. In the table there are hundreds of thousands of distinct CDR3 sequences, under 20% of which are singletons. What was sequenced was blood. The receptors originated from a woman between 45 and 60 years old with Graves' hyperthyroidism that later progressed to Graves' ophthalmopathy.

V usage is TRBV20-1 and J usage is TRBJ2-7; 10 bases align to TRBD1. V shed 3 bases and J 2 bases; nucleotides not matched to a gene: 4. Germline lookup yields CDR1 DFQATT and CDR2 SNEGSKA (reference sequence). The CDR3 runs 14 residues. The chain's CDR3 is CSARETGGTYEQYF. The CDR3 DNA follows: TGCAGTGCTAGGGAGACAGGGGGCACCTACGAGCAGTACTTC.

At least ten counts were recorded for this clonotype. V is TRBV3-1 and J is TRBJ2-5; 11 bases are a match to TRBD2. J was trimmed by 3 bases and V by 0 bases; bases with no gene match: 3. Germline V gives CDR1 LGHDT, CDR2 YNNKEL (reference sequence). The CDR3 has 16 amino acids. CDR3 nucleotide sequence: TGTGCCAGCAGCCAAGAAGGGACTAGCGGAAAAGAGACCCAGTACTTC. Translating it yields CASSQEGTSGKETQYF.

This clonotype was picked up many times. CDR3 region: CACQGRGSNQPQHF. CDR3 DNA sequence: TGTGCCTGTCAGGGTCGGGGGAGCAATCAGCCCCAGCATTTT. This chain links TRBV30 with TRBJ1-5; D might be TRBD1 (5 bases). V lost 6 bases to trimming and J lost 1 base, with 13 bases between them. Germline lookup yields CDR1 GTSNPN and CDR2 SVGIG (reference sequence). The CDR3 is 14 residues long.

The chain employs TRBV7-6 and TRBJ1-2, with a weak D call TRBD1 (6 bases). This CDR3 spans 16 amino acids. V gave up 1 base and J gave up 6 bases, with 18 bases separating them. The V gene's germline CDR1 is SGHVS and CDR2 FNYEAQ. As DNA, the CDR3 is TGTGCCAGCAGCTTAGAGCCCCGGGCAGGGGAGGATGGCTACACCTTC. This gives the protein CASSLEPRAGEDGYTF.

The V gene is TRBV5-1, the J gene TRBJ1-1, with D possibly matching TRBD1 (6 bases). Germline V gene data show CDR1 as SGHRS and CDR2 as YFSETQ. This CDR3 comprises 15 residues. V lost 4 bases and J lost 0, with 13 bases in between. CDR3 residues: CASSGGQFMNTEAFF. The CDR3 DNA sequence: TGCGCCAGCAGCGGGGGACAATTTATGAACACTGAAGCTTTCTTT.

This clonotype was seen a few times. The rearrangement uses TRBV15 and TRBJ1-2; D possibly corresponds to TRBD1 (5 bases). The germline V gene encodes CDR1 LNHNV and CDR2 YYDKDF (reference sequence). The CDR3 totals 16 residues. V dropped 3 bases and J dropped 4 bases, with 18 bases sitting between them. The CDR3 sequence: CATSRGPRGLVYGYTF. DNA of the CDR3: TGTGCCACCAGCAGGGGCCCTAGGGGCCTCGTCTATGGCTACACCTTC.

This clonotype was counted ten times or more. This CDR3 is CASSPLTGTDTQYF. DNA of the CDR3: TGTGCCAGCAGTCCCCTGACCGGCACAGATACGCAGTATTTT. This chain links TRBV2 with TRBJ2-3, with D uncertain. The V gene's germline CDR1 is SNHLY and CDR2 FYNNEI. V was cut by 5 bases and J by 1 base, with 10 bases left in between. The CDR3 length is 14 residues.

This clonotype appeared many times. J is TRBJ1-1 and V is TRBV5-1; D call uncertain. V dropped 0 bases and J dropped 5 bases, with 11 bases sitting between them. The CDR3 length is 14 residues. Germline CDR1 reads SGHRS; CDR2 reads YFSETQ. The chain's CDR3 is CASSLEEVWTEAFF. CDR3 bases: TGCGCCAGCAGCTTGGAGGAGGTATGGACTGAAGCTTTCTTT.

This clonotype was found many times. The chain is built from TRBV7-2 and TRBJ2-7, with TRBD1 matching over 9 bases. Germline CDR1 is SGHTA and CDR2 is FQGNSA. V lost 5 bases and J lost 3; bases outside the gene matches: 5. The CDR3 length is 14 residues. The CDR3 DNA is TGTGCCAGCAGCATCCGGGACAGGGTCTACGAGCAGTACTTC. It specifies CASSIRDRVYEQYF. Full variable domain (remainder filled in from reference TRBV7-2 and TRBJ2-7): GAGVSQSPSNKVTEKGKDVELRCDPISGHTALYWYRQSLGQGLEFLIYFQGNSAPDKSGLPSDRFSAERTGGSVSTLTIQRTQQEDSAVYLCASSIRDRVYEQYFGPGTRLTVT.

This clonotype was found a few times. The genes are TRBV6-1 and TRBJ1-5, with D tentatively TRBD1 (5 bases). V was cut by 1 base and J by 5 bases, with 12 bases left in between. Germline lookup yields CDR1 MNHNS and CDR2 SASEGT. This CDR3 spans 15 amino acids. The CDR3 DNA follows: TGTGCCAGCAGTGAAGGAGGTCAGGGCTATCAGCCCCAGCATTTT. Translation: CASSEGGQGYQPQHF.

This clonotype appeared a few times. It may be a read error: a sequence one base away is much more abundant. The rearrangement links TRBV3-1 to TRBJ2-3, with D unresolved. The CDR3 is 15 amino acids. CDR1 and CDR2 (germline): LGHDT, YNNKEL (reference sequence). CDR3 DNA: TGTGCCAGCAGCCAAGGGTCCTTTAGCACAGATACGCGGTATTTT. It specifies CASSQGSFSTDTRYF.

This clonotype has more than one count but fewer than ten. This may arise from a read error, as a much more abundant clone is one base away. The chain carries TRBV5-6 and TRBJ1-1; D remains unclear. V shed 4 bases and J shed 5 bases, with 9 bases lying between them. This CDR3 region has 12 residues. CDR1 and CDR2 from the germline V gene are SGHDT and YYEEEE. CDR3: CASSLWRTEAFF. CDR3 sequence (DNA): TGTGCCAGCAGCCTATGGAGGACTGAAGCTTTCTTT.

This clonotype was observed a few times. The CDR3 DNA reads as TGTGCCAGCACCACAGGGTCCGGGGCCAACGTCCTGACTTTC. Its translation: CASTTGSGANVLTF. V and J are TRBV12-3 or TRBV12-4 and TRBJ2-6; D perhaps matches TRBD1 (6 bases). The CDR3 sequence is 14 residues long. The V end was cut by 7 bases, the J end by 4 bases, with 11 bases between.

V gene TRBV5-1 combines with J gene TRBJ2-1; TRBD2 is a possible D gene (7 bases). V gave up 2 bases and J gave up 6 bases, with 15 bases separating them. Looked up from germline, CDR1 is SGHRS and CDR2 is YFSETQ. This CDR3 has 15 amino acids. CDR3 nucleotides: TGCGCCAGCAGCTTTGTGGGGGGGCCGGGCAATGAGCAGTTCTTC. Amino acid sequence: CASSFVGGPGNEQFF.

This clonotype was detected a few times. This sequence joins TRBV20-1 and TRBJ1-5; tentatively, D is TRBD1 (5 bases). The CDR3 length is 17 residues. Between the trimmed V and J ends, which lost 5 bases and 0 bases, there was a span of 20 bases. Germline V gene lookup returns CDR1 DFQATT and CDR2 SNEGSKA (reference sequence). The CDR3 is CSALAADIDYSNQPQHF. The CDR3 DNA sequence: TGCAGTGCTCTTGCGGCGGACATTGACTATAGCAATCAGCCCCAGCATTTT.

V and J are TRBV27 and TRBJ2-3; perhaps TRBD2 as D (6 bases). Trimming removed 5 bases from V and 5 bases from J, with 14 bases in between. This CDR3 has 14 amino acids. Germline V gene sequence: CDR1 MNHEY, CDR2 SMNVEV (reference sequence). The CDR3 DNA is TGTGCCAGCAGTCTCGGGGGAAACATAGATACGCAGTATTTT. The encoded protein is CASSLGGNIDTQYF.

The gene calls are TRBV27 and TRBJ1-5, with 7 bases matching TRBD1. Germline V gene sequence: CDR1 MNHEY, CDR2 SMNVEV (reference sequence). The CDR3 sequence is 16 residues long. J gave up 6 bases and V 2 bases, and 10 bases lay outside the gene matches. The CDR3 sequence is CASSLVPTGMGQPQHF. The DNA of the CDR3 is TGTGCCAGCAGTTTAGTCCCGACAGGGATGGGTCAGCCCCAGCATTTT.

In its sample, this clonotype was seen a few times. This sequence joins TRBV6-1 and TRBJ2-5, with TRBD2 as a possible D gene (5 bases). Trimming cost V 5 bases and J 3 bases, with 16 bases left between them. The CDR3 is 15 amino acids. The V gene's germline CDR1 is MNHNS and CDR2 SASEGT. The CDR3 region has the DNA TGTGCCAGCAGTCGCACCCGGGGATACGAAGAGACCCAGTACTTC. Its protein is CASSRTRGYEETQYF.

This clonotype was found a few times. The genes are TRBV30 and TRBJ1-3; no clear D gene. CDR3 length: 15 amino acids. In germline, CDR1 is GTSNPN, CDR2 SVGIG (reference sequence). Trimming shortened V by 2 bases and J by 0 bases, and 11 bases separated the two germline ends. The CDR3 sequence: CAWSQPILSGNTIYF. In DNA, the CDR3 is TGTGCCTGGAGTCAACCCATTCTCTCTGGAAACACCATATATTTT. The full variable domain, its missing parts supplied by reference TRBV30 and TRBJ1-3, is SQTIHQWPATLVQPVGSPLSLECTVEGTSNPNLYWYRQAAGRGLQLLFYSVGIGQISSEVPQNLSASRPQDRQFILSSKKLLLSDSGFYLCAWSQPILSGNTIYFGEGSWLTVV.

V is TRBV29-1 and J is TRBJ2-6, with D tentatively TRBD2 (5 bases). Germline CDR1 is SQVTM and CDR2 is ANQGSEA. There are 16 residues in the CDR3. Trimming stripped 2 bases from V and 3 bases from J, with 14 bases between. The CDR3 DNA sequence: TGCAGCGTTGAACAGGTGCCCGGAGGTGGGGCCAACGTCCTGACTTTC. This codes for CSVEQVPGGGANVLTF.

CDR3 residues: CASRDRGLPEQYF. As DNA, the CDR3 is TGTGCCAGTAGGGACAGGGGGCTGCCCGAGCAGTACTTC. The chain couples TRBV19 to TRBJ2-7, with TRBD1 matching over 11 bases. This CDR3 contains 13 residues. Germline loops: CDR1 LNHDA, CDR2 SQIVND (reference sequence). V gave up 6 bases and J gave up 6 bases; unmatched junction bases: 4.

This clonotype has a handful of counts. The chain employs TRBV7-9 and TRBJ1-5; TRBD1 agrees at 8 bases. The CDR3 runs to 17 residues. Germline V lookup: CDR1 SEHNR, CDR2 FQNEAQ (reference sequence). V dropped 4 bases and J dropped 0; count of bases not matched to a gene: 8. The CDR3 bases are TGTGCCAGCAGCTCCGGGACAGGAGAGTATAGCAATCAGCCCCAGCATTTT. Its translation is CASSSGTGEYSNQPQHF.

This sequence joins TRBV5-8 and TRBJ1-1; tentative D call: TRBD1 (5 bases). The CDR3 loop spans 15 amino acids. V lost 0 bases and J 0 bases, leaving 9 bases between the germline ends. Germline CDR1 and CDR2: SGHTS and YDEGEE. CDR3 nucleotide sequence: TGTGCCAGCAGCTTGGTGGGCAGGGTGAACACTGAAGCTTTCTTT. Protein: CASSLVGRVNTEAFF.

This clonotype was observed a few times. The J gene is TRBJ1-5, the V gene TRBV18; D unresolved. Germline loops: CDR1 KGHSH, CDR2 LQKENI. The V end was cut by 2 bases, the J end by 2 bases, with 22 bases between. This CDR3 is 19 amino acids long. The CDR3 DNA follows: TGTGCCAGCTCACCAGGGAGGGAATCTGGTCCTCGCGGCAATCAGCCCCAGCATTTT. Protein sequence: CASSPGRESGPRGNQPQHF.

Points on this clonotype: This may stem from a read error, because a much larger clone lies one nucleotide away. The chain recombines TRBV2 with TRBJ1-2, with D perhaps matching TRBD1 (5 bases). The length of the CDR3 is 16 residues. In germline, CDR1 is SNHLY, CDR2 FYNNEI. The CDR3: CVSSPYGPQGGYGYTF. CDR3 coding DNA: TGTGTCAGCAGTCCGTACGGCCCTCAGGGAGGGTATGGCTACACCTTC.

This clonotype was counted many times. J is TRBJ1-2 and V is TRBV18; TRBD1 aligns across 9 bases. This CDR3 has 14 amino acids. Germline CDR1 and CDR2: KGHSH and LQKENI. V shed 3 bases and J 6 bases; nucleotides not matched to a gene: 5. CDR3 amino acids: CASSPDRDRDGYTF. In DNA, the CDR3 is TGTGCCAGCTCACCGGACCGGGACAGGGATGGCTACACCTTC.

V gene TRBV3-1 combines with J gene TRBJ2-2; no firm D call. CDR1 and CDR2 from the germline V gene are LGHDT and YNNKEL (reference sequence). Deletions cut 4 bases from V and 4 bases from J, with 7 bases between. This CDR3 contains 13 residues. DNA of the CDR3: TGTGCCAGCAGCCCCTCATCCACCGGGGAGCTGTTTTTT. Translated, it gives CASSPSSTGELFF.